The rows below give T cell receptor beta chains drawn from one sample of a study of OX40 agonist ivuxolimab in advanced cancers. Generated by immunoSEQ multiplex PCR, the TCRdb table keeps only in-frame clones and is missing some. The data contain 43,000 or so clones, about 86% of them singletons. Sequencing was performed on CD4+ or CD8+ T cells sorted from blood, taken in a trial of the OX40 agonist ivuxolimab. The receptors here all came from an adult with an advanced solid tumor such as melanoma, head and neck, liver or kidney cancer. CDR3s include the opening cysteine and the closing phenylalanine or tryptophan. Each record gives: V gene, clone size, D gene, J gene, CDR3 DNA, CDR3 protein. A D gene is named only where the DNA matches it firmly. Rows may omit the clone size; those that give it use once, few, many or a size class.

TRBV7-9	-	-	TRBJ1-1	TGTGCCAGCAGCTTAGTCGTCGGCCAATTATCTGAAGCTTTCTTT	CASSLVVGQLSEAFF
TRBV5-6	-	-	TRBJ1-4	TGTGCCAGCGGAAATACAGGAGAAACTAATGAAAAACTGTTTTTT	CASGNTGETNEKLFF
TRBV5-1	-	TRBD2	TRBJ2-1	TGCGCCAGCAGCTTGCCACTAGCGGGAGCGACCAATGAGCAGTTCTTC	CASSLPLAGATNEQFF
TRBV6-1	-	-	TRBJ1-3	TGTGCCAGCAACGGGACTTTCAGGGGCACCATATATTTT	CASNGTFRGTIYF
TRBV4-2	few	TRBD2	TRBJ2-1	TGTGCCAGCAGCCAAACCACTAGCGGGGCCTTTGGGGAGCAGTTCTTC	CASSQTTSGAFGEQFF
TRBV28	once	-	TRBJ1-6	TGTGCCAGCAATAGCGGCACCAGTTCACCCCTCCACTTT	CASNSGTSSPLHF
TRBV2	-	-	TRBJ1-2	TGTGCCAGCAGTGAAGGCAGGGACTATGGCTACACCTTC	CASSEGRDYGYTF
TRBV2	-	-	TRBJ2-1	TGTGCCAGCAGGATAGGGGGGGGGATGGATGAGCAGTTCTTC	CASRIGGGMDEQFF
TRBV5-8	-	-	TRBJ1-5	TGTGCCAGCAGCTTGGAAGGGCTAGGCAATCAGCCCCAGCATTTT	CASSLEGLGNQPQHF
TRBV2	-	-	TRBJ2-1	TGTGCCAGCAAAACTACGGCGAACAATGAGCAGTTCTTC	CASKTTANNEQFF
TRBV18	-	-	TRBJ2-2	TGTGCCAGCTCCCCCCTCGGGGGCAGTACCGGGGAGCTGTTTTTT	CASSPLGGSTGELFF
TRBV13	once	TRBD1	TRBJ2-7	TGTGCCAGCAGGAAAGGGACAGGGGGTATGAACGAGCAGTACTTC	CASRKGTGGMNEQYF
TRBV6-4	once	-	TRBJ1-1	TGTGCCAGCAGTGTGTGGATGAACACTGAAGCTTTCTTT	CASSVWMNTEAFF
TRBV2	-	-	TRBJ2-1	TGTGCCAGCAAACCCGGGAATGAGCAGTTCTTC	CASKPGNEQFF
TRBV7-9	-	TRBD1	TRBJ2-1	TGTGCCAGCAGCTTAATACCGGGGACAGGGAGCTCCTACAATGAGCAGTTCTTC	CASSLIPGTGSSYNEQFF
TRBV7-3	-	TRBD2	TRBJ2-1	TGTGCCAGCAGCTTATTGGCTCCTAGCGGGAGTGGGGAGCAGTTCTTC	CASSLLAPSGSGEQFF
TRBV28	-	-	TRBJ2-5	TGTGCCAGCAGTGTGGCGGGGTGGGAGACCCAGTACTTC	CASSVAGWETQYF
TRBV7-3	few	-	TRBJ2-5	TGTGCCAGCAGCACAACTAGGTCAGAGACCCAGTACTTC	CASSTTRSETQYF
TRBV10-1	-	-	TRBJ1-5	TGCGCCAGCAGTGAGTCGGGAAAGGACAGACCATATAGCAATCAGCCCCAGCATTTT	CASSESGKDRPYSNQPQHF
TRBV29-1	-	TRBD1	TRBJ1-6	TGCAGCCTTCGCGGGACAGAGAATTCACCCCTCCACTTT	CSLRGTENSPLHF
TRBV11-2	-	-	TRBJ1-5	TGTGCCAGCAGCTTAGCCGAGGGAAGGGGGCCCCAGCATTTT	CASSLAEGRGPQHF
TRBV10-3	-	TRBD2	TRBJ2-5	TGTGCCATCAGTGAGTCGAAGCGGGGAGGCGAGACCCAGTACTTC	CAISESKRGGETQYF